Presented here are 18 T cell receptor beta chains from one specimen sequenced in a study of blood T cell repertoires in COVID-19. The protocol was immunoSEQ multiplex PCR, while the TCRdb copy is restricted to in-frame clones and leaves out a portion. Found here are roughly 200,000 clones, approximately 86% of them singletons; the top ten hold over 9%. The sample consisted of PBMCs or T cells enriched from blood (not recorded which). The receptors originated from a man aged 18 to 29 with acute COVID-19.

This clone was seen a few times. The rearrangement joins TRBV4-1 to TRBJ2-7; 11 bases align to TRBD2. Trimming took 5 bases from V and 2 from J; bases not matched to a gene: 8. Germline V gene sequence: CDR1 MGHRA, CDR2 YSYEKL. CDR3 length: 16 residues. The CDR3: CASSVSQLAGAYEQYF. The CDR3 bases are TGCGCCAGCAGCGTCTCACAACTAGCGGGAGCCTACGAGCAGTACTTC.

The J gene is TRBJ1-1, the V gene TRBV18; a possible D gene is TRBD1 (5 bases). Germline V gene sequence: CDR1 KGHSH, CDR2 LQKENI. V dropped 3 bases and J dropped 0 bases, with 11 bases sitting between them. The CDR3 spans 15 residues. The CDR3 coding sequence is TGTGCCAGCTCACCTGACAGCGGGATGAACACTGAAGCTTTCTTT. Translating it yields CASSPDSGMNTEAFF.

The rearrangement uses TRBV6-5 and TRBJ2-7; D perhaps matches TRBD2 (5 bases). CDR3 length: 12 amino acids. Trimming shortened V by 10 bases and J by 6 bases, and 16 bases separated the two germline ends. CDR1 and CDR2 (germline): MNHEY, SVGAGI. The CDR3 sequence is CATEGGSGEQYF. Here the CDR3 DNA reads TGTGCCACTGAGGGCGGGTCCGGCGAGCAGTACTTC.

A remark on this clone: A clone one base away is much larger, so this may be a read error. The chain couples TRBV7-9 to TRBJ1-3; D ambiguous. Germline CDR1 reads SEHNR; CDR2 reads FQNEAQ (reference sequence). This CDR3 region has 14 residues. The V end was cut by 4 bases, the J end by 0 bases, with 7 bases between. The CDR3 bases are TGTGCCAGCAGCTCGACTTACTCTGGAAACACCATATATTTT. Translating it yields CASSSTYSGNTIYF.

The chain recombines TRBV5-4 with TRBJ1-2, with 11 bases that match TRBD1. V lost 5 bases to trimming and J lost 5 bases; unmatched junction nucleotides: 8. The CDR3 spans 15 residues. Germline lookup yields CDR1 SGHNT and CDR2 YYREEE (reference sequence). CDR3 protein: CASSPRTGGAYGYTF. The DNA for the CDR3 is TGTGCCAGCAGTCCCAGGACAGGGGGCGCATATGGCTACACCTTC.

J is TRBJ2-1 and V is TRBV12-3 or TRBV12-4; 7 nucleotides agree with TRBD2. The CDR3 sequence is 13 residues long. The V segment lost 7 bases and the J segment 6 bases; nucleotides outside the gene matches: 6. CDR3 residues: CASTRTSSNEQFF. The CDR3 coding sequence is TGTGCCAGCACCCGGACTAGTTCCAATGAGCAGTTCTTC.

J is TRBJ1-2 and V is TRBV6-5; unclear D gene. Per germline, CDR1 MNHEY and CDR2 SVGAGI. The CDR3 runs 15 residues. V was trimmed by 7 bases and J by 6 bases, leaving 21 bases between them. CDR3 residues: CASKSRVGRIDGYTF. The CDR3 bases are TGTGCCAGCAAATCGAGGGTTGGGAGGATCGATGGCTACACCTTC.

The rearrangement uses TRBV4-2 and TRBJ2-1; 7 nucleotides align to TRBD2. Trimming at V came to 2 bases and at J to 2 bases, leaving 3 bases not matched to a gene. This CDR3 is built from 15 residues. CDR1 and CDR2 from the germline V gene are LGHNA and YNFKEQ. Here the CDR3 reads CASSQLGGPYNEQFF. The DNA for the CDR3 is TGTGCCAGCAGCCAACTGGGAGGGCCCTACAATGAGCAGTTCTTC.

About this clone: Distinct nucleotide sequences in the sample also encode this CDR3. J is TRBJ1-6 and V is TRBV6-5, with D perhaps matching TRBD1 (5 bases). V was shortened by 2 bases and J by 7 bases, with 9 bases between the two germline ends. The V gene's germline CDR1 is MNHEY and CDR2 SVGAGI. This CDR3 region has 14 residues. DNA of the CDR3: TGTGCCAGCAGTTACAGGGGAGGAAATTCACCCCTCCACTTT. This codes for CASSYRGGNSPLHF.

A single count supports this clone. The chain combines TRBV9 with TRBJ2-1, with 9 bases lining up with TRBD2. The germline CDR1 and CDR2 sequences are SGDLS and YYNGEE. The CDR3 runs 17 residues. V dropped 3 bases and J dropped 8; count of bases not matched to a gene: 15. This CDR3 reads CASSGGGSGSTGDEQFF. CDR3 sequence (DNA): TGTGCCAGCAGCGGGGGAGGTAGCGGGAGTACTGGGGATGAGCAGTTCTTC.

The chain has TRBV5-1 and TRBJ2-1; 7 bases are shared with TRBD2. Per germline, CDR1 SGHRS and CDR2 YFSETQ. The V gene end was trimmed by 3 bases and the J gene end by 5 bases; junction bases not matched to a gene: 11. There are 16 residues in the CDR3. CDR3 amino acids: CASSWGVASGDNEQFF. The CDR3 DNA reads as TGCGCCAGCAGCTGGGGAGTGGCTAGCGGAGACAATGAGCAGTTCTTC.

The chain couples TRBV5-6 to TRBJ1-5, with a weak D call TRBD1 (6 bases). Germline lookup yields CDR1 SGHDT and CDR2 YYEEEE. The CDR3 covers 13 residues. Trimming stripped 2 bases from V and 7 bases from J, with 10 bases between. The CDR3 DNA is TGTGCCAGCAGCTTCGGGGGGGGCCAGCCCCAGCATTTT. This gives the protein CASSFGGGQPQHF.

Remarks on this clone: Its ends do not fully match the called genes, so a read error is possible. The V gene is TRBV20-1, the J gene TRBJ2-1; possible D gene TRBD2, 6 bases. Germline CDR1 and CDR2: DFQATT and SNEGSKA (reference sequence). The CDR3 loop spans 10 amino acids. CDR3 in amino acids: CSPSDNEQFF. The CDR3 coding sequence is TGCAGTCCTAGCGACAATGAGCAGTTCTTC.

Only one count was recorded for this clone. The sample contains more than one DNA sequence encoding this CDR3. This chain uses TRBV19 with TRBJ1-5; D uncertain. V lost 2 bases to trimming and J lost 0 bases, with 8 bases between them. The CDR3 extends over 15 amino acids. CDR1 and CDR2 (germline): LNHDA, SQIVND (reference sequence). This CDR3 reads CASSISGYSNQPQHF. CDR3 sequence (DNA): TGTGCCAGTAGTATAAGCGGATATAGCAATCAGCCCCAGCATTTT.

V usage is TRBV11-3 and J usage is TRBJ2-5, with D possibly matching TRBD2 (7 bases). CDR3 length equals 15 residues. Looked up from germline, CDR1 is SGHNT and CDR2 is YENEEA. V lost 7 bases to trimming and J lost 5 bases, with 20 bases between them. CDR3 coding DNA: TGTGCCAGCACCCGAAGGGGGGGGTATGGGGAGACCCAGTACTTC. As protein: CASTRRGGYGETQYF.

J is TRBJ2-1 and V is TRBV20-1; TRBD2 matches 8 bases. Germline trimming cut 3 bases from V and 6 bases from J; bases unmatched to any gene: 10. The CDR3 sequence is 15 residues long. CDR1 is DFQATT and CDR2 is SNEGSKA in the germline V gene (reference sequence). The CDR3 region is CSASDRDSGANEQFF. CDR3 nucleotide sequence: TGCAGTGCTAGTGACCGTGATAGCGGGGCCAATGAGCAGTTCTTC.

The V gene is TRBV28, the J gene TRBJ2-1; 9 bases agree with TRBD1. Looked up from germline, CDR1 is MDHEN and CDR2 is SYDVKM. Trimming cost V 5 bases and J 4 bases; bases outside gene matches: 9. There are 16 residues in the CDR3. The chain's CDR3 is CASSVITGGWYNEQFF. In nucleotides, the CDR3 is TGTGCCAGCAGTGTGATAACAGGGGGCTGGTACAATGAGCAGTTCTTC.

The rearrangement links TRBV5-1 to TRBJ1-5, with 7 bases aligning to TRBD1. V was clipped by 9 bases and J by 3 bases; unmatched bases: 15. The CDR3 loop spans 16 amino acids. CDR1 and CDR2 (germline): SGHRS, YFSETQ. The CDR3 spells CANTFIRDRVNQPQHF. CDR3 coding DNA: TGCGCCAACACCTTTATCCGGGACAGAGTCAATCAGCCCCAGCATTTT.